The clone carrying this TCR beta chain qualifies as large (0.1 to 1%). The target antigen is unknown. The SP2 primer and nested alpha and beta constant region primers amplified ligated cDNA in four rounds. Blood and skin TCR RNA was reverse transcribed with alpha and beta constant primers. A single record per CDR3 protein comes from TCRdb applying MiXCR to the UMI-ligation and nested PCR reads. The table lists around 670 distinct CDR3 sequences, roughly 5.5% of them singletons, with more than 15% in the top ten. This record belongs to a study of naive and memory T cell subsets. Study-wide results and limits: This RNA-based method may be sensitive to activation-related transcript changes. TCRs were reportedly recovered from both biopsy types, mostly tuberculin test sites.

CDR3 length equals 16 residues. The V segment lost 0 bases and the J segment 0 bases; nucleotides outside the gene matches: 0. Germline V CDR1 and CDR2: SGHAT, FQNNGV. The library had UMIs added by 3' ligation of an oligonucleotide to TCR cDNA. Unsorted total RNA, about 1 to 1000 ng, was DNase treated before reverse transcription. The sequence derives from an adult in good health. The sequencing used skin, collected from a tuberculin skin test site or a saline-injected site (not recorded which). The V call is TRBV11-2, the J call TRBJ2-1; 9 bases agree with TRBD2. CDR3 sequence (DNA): TGTGCCAGCAGCTTAGAACTAGCGGGCTCCTACAATGAGCAGTTCTTC. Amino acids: CASSLELAGSYNEQFF.